These 18 T cell receptor beta chains were sequenced from one sample in a study of T cell clonality in common variable immunodeficiency. Some clones are missing from TCRdb's copy, which holds only in-frame ones; the method was immunoSEQ multiplex PCR. The sample has some 45,000 clones, none seen only once. Sequences were obtained from peripheral blood mononuclear cells. The receptor source for this set is a person aged 18-70 years in good health.

This clone was detected ten times or more. The CDR3 is cut off 3 residues early in the read; its end comes from the germline J gene. In the same sample, other DNA sequences code for this CDR3. The J gene is TRBJ2-1, the V gene TRBV5-1, with 8 positions matching TRBD1. Trimming at V came to 2 bases and at J to 7 bases, leaving 11 bases not matched to a gene. Germline-derived CDR1 and CDR2 are SGHRS and YFSETQ. CDR3 length: 16 amino acids. The sequenced part of the CDR3 DNA is TGCGCCAGCAGCTTAGACGGTCAGGGGGCCGGTAATGAG. This sequence encodes CASSLDGQGAGNE. The entire CDR3 protein reads CASSLDGQGAGNEQFF.

In this sample, this clone turned up many times. From the germline J gene comes the end of the CDR3, since the read stops 3 residues before it. The rearrangement joins TRBV7-8 to TRBJ2-7; the D is unclear. The V gene's germline CDR1 is SGHVS and CDR2 FQNEAQ. The CDR3 spans 12 residues. Trimming removed 3 bases at V and 6 bases at J, with 9 bases between. CDR3 amino acids: CASSFPGGEQYF. The covered CDR3 bases are TGTGCCAGCAGCTTTCCCGGCGGCGAG.

This clone has a count of ten or more. The read ends 3 residues before the CDR3 terminus; that terminus is restored from the germline J gene. The chain is built from TRBV9 and TRBJ1-2, with 7 positions matching TRBD1. Germline V gene data show CDR1 as SGDLS and CDR2 as YYNGEE. Trimming took 4 bases from V and 2 from J; bases not matched to a gene: 2. The CDR3 contains 13 residues. This CDR3 is CASSPGQNYGYTF. The CDR3 DNA, read in part, is TGTGCCAGCAGCCCGGGACAGAACTATGGC.

This clone was counted many times. Read data end 3 residues before the CDR3 end; the end is taken from the germline J gene. The chain employs TRBV2 and TRBJ2-3; D may be TRBD1 (5 bases). CDR1 and CDR2 (germline): SNHLY, FYNNEI. V was shortened by 5 bases and J by 7 bases, with 19 bases between the two germline ends. The CDR3 runs to 15 residues. Partial CDR3 DNA: TGTGCCAGCAGTCCAGACAGACTCTTGGGGAATACG. Amino acid sequence: CASSPDRLLGNT. The entire CDR3 reads CASSPDRLLGNTQYF. The complete variable domain, with remaining parts taken from reference TRBV2 and TRBJ2-3, reads EPEVTQTPSHQVTQMGQEVILRCVPISNHLYFYWYRQILGQKVEFLVSFYNNEISEKSEIFDDQFSVERPDGSNFTLKIRSTKLEDSAMYFCASSPDRLLGNTQYFGPGTRLTVL.

This clone was observed many times. Read sequence stops 3 residues before the CDR3 end, and the germline J gene provides the missing end. The chain is built from TRBV7-2 and TRBJ2-1, with 9 bases that match TRBD1. The J segment lost 8 bases and the V segment lost 0 bases, leaving 2 bases of the junction unmatched. In germline, CDR1 is SGHTA, CDR2 FQGNSA. The CDR3 extends over 14 amino acids. CDR3 bases read: TGTGCCAGCAGCTTAGCAGGGACAGGGTATGAG. Its translation: CASSLAGTGYE. The complete CDR3 protein is CASSLAGTGYEQFF.

There are many counts of this clone. The read falls 3 residues short of the CDR3 end, and the missing part is taken from the germline J gene. This chain joins TRBV6-1 and TRBJ2-1; 7 bases match TRBD1. V trimming: 2 bases; J trimming: 9 bases; junction bases outside the gene matches: 4. CDR1 MNHNS and CDR2 SASEGT come from the germline V gene. The CDR3 has 13 amino acids. The CDR3 reads CASSEWGQFEQFF. The DNA read from the CDR3 is TGTGCCAGCAGTGAATGGGGACAGTTTGAG.

This clone was recorded at least ten times. With the read ending 3 residues before the CDR3 end, the germline J gene is used to fill in that end. This chain connects TRBV19 to TRBJ2-3; a weak D match, TRBD1 (5 bases). CDR1 and CDR2 from the germline V gene are LNHDA and SQIVND (reference sequence). There are 16 residues in the CDR3. V lost 6 bases, J lost 4 bases, and 20 bases lay in between. The sequenced CDR3 bases are TGTGCCAGTAGCCGTCGACATAAAGGGGCGCCAGATACG. Translation: CASSRRHKGAPDT. The full CDR3 protein is CASSRRHKGAPDTQYF.

This clone came up many times. The read gets to within 3 residues of the CDR3 end, and the germline J gene fills in the rest. The chain joins TRBV27 to TRBJ2-7; TRBD1 matches 7 bases. In germline, CDR1 is MNHEY, CDR2 SMNVEV (reference sequence). This CDR3 has 14 residues. V shed 3 bases, J shed 2 bases, and the junction held 4 bases outside the gene matches. CDR3 sequence: CASSFGTEPYEQYF. The covered CDR3 bases are TGTGCCAGCAGTTTCGGGACAGAACCCTACGAG.

This clone was detected ten times or more. The CDR3 end lies 3 residues beyond the end of the read and is filled in from the germline J gene. V usage is TRBV13 and J usage is TRBJ1-3; D ambiguous. The V end was cut by 0 bases, the J end by 1 base, with 4 bases between. CDR1 PRHDT and CDR2 FYEKMQ come from the germline V gene (reference sequence). CDR3 size: 14 residues. CDR3 region: CASSLGSSGNTIYF. The sequenced CDR3 bases are TGTGCCAGCAGCTTAGGCTCTTCTGGAAACACC.

The table lists this clone with a few counts. The read terminates 3 residues before the CDR3 end, so the remaining end is supplied by the germline J gene. J is TRBJ1-1 and V is TRBV7-9, with a possible D match to TRBD1 (5 bases). Trimming removed 6 bases from V and 1 base from J, with 12 bases in between. The CDR3 loop spans 14 amino acids. Germline CDR1 reads SEHNR; CDR2 reads FQNEAQ (reference sequence). The CDR3 loop reads CASSSDRQNTEAFF. Incomplete CDR3 DNA: TGTGCCAGCAGTTCTGACAGACAGAACACTGAA. Combining the CDR3 with reference TRBV7-9 and TRBJ1-1 gives the whole variable domain DTGVSQNPRHKITKRGQNVTFRCDPISEHNRLYWYRQTLGQGPEFLTYFQNEAQLEKSRLLSDRFSAERPKGSFSTLEIQRTEQGDSAMYLCASSSDRQNTEAFFGQGTRLTVV.

The table lists this clone with many counts. The CDR3 is cut off 3 residues early in the read; its end comes from the germline J gene. The chain combines TRBV20-1 with TRBJ2-5, with TRBD2 matching over 9 bases. Trimming removed 1 base from V and 2 bases from J; junction bases left unmatched: 14. Germline CDR1 reads DFQATT; CDR2 reads SNEGSKA (reference sequence). CDR3 length: 18 amino acids. The CDR3 is CSARALGVAGVLQETQYF. The DNA read from the CDR3 is TGCAGTGCTAGAGCCCTGGGGGTAGCGGGGGTTCTACAAGAGACC.

This clone was picked up a small number of times. The read ends 3 residues early relative to the CDR3; the germline J gene fills the gap. The gene calls are TRBV19 and TRBJ1-2, with TRBD1 matching over 9 bases. Per the germline V gene, CDR1 is LNHDA and CDR2 is SQIVND (reference sequence). This CDR3 spans 15 amino acids. The chain's CDR3 is CASSNVGQGWSDYTF. The part of the CDR3 DNA that was read is TGTGCCAGTAGCAACGTGGGACAGGGATGGAGTGAC.

The table lists this clone with many counts. The read stops 3 residues short of the end of the CDR3; the missing end is completed from the germline J gene. J is TRBJ2-2 and V is TRBV12-3 or TRBV12-4, with 10 bases matching TRBD2. The CDR3 extends over 17 amino acids. V shed 6 bases and J 2 bases; nucleotides not matched to a gene: 9. CDR3 DNA (partial): TGTGCCAGCAGCTCGCCGGGACTAGCGACCAACACCGGGGAG. Its translation is CASSSPGLATNTGE. The CDR3 in its entirety is CASSSPGLATNTGELFF.

This clone was counted many times. CDR3 DNA, as far as it was read: TGTGCCAGCAGTGCTAATCGTAGGGGGAACACTGAA. Its protein product is CASSANRRGNTE. From start to end, the CDR3 is CASSANRRGNTEAFF. The chain employs TRBV7-2 and TRBJ1-1, with D possibly TRBD1 on 5 matching bases. The read terminates 3 residues ahead of where the CDR3 ends, so the germline J gene completes it. Trimming shortened V by 6 bases and J by 1 base, and 15 bases separated the two germline ends. The length of the CDR3 is 15 residues. Germline V gives CDR1 SGHTA, CDR2 FQGNSA.

At least ten counts were recorded for this clone. The sequenced fragment ends 3 residues before the CDR3 boundary, so the rest is inferred from the germline J gene. The J gene is TRBJ1-2, the V gene TRBV29-1; the match to TRBD1 covers 9 bases. Germline V gene lookup returns CDR1 SQVTM and CDR2 ANQGSEA. The CDR3 has 13 residues. V lost 3 bases to trimming and J lost 7 bases; unmatched junction nucleotides: 6. CDR3 DNA (partial): TGCAGCGTTGAGGTCGACAGGGGGTCTGGC. Protein: CSVEVDRGSG. The entire CDR3 sequence reads CSVEVDRGSGYTF. Full variable domain (remainder filled in from reference TRBV29-1 and TRBJ1-2): SAVISQKPSRDICQRGTSLTIQCQVDSQVTMMFWYRQQPGQSLTLIATANQGSEATYESGFVIDKFPISRPNLTFSTLTVSNMSPEDSSIYLCSVEVDRGSGYTFGSGTRLTVV.

In its sample, this clone was seen many times. The CDR3 bases that were read are TGTGCCTTTGGAACCCGAACAGGGCGTAATTCACCC. Its protein product is CAFGTRTGRNSP. The CDR3 as a whole reads CAFGTRTGRNSPLHF. The rearrangement links TRBV30 to TRBJ1-6; the D gene is possibly TRBD1 (6 bases). The read ends 3 residues early relative to the CDR3; the germline J gene fills the gap. Germline values: CDR1 GTSNPN, CDR2 SVGIG (reference sequence). The V and J ends lost 7 bases and 6 bases respectively, with 19 bases between them. This CDR3 region has 15 residues. The full variable domain, in which reference TRBV30 and TRBJ1-6 provide the parts outside the CDR3, is SQTIHQWPATLVQPVGSPLSLECTVEGTSNPNLYWYRQAAGRGLQLLFYSVGIGQISSEVPQNLSASRPQDRQFILSSKKLLLSDSGFYLCAFGTRTGRNSPLHFGNGTRLTVT.

This clone was counted many times. With the read ending 3 residues before the CDR3 end, the germline J gene is used to fill in that end. This chain connects TRBV29-1 to TRBJ2-3; 7 nucleotides align to TRBD2. This CDR3 spans 16 amino acids. V was pared by 6 bases and J by 2 bases, with 14 bases of the junction left unmatched. CDR1 is SQVTM and CDR2 is ANQGSEA in the germline V gene. CDR3 in amino acids: CSVILSRGVYTDTQYF. The CDR3 DNA, read in part, is TGCAGCGTCATACTCTCTCGGGGGGTCTACACAGATACG.

This clone was detected ten times or more. The read ends 3 residues early relative to the CDR3; the germline J gene fills the gap. The genes are TRBV5-1 and TRBJ2-2; a possible D gene is TRBD1 (8 bases). V lost 4 bases to trimming and J lost 4 bases, with 14 bases between them. The CDR3 length is 15 residues. Germline V lookup: CDR1 SGHRS, CDR2 YFSETQ. The chain's CDR3 is CASSPDREGTGELFF. The sequenced part of the CDR3 DNA is TGCGCCAGCAGCCCGGACAGGGAGGGCACCGGGGAG.